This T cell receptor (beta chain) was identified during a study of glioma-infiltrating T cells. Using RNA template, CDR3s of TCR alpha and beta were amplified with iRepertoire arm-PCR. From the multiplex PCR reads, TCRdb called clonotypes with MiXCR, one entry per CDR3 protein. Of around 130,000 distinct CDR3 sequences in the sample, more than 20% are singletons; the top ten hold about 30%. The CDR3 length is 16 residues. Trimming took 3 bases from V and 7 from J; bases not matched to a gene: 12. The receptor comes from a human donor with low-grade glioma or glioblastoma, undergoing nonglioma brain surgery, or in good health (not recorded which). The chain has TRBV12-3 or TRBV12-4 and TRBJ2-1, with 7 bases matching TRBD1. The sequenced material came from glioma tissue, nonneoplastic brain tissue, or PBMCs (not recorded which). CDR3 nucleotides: TGTGCCAGCAGTTTTCCCCAAAAGACAGGGTCGAATGAGCAGTTCTTC. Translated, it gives CASSFPQKTGSNEQFF.